Below, 16 T cell receptor beta chains from the same sample are listed, as sequenced in a study of Tregs in tolerant kidney transplant recipients. Only in-frame clones appear in the TCRdb table, and some are missing; sequencing was by immunoSEQ multiplex PCR. The data show under 14,000 clones, around nine tenths seen once. For these TCRs, the target antigens are not known. The sequencing here drew on Tregs from blood cultured with allogeneic cells, taken before the transplant. Receptors originate from a human patient who received a combined kidney and bone marrow transplant.

The chain uses TRBV28 and TRBJ1-2; D uncertain. The CDR3 loop spans 12 amino acids. Germline V gene lookup returns CDR1 MDHEN and CDR2 SYDVKM. V gave up 6 bases and J gave up 0 bases, with 5 bases separating them. This CDR3 reads CASRTSNYGYTF. The CDR3 DNA follows: TGTGCCAGCAGGACCTCTAACTATGGCTACACCTTC.

The chain is built from TRBV7-6 and TRBJ2-1, with 11 bases fitting TRBD2. V was pared by 5 bases and J by 0 bases, with 6 bases of the junction left unmatched. Germline values: CDR1 SGHVS, CDR2 FNYEAQ. The CDR3 has 17 residues. The CDR3 loop reads CASSRMGLADSYNEQFF. CDR3 DNA sequence: TGTGCCAGCAGCAGGATGGGACTAGCGGACTCCTACAATGAGCAGTTCTTC.

Notes on this clone: No conserved phenylalanine or tryptophan is present at the end of the CDR3, so a read error is the likely explanation. The V and J genes are TRBV7-2 and TRBJ1-2; D unresolved. The CDR3 runs to 14 residues. Germline V lookup: CDR1 SGHTA, CDR2 FQGNSA. Trimming took 1 base from V and 3 from J, leaving 9 bases between them. Here the CDR3 reads CASSLGGTHYGYTL. DNA for the CDR3: TGTGCCAGCAGCTTAGGGGGTACCCACTATGGCTACACCCTC.

The rearrangement joins TRBV1 to TRBJ2-7; no DNA check was done on the table's D call, TRBD2. TRBV1 is noted as a pseudogene. The CDR3 extends over 16 amino acids. The CDR3 region is CTSSQDRLAGGYEQYF. CDR3 bases: TGCACCAGCAGCCAAGATCGGTTAGCGGGAGGGTACGAGCAGTACTTC.

This clone showed up just once. V and J are TRBV7-2 and TRBJ2-5; D possibly uses TRBD1 or TRBD2 (5 bases each). The CDR3 contains 15 residues. The V and J ends lost 1 base and 1 base respectively, with 10 bases between them. The germline V gene has CDR1 SGHTA and CDR2 FQGNSA. The CDR3 DNA reads TGTGCCAGCAGCTTAGTGGGGGAGACCCAAGAGACCCAGTACTTC. It specifies CASSLVGETQETQYF. Drawing the rest from reference TRBV7-2 and TRBJ2-5, the complete variable domain is GAGVSQSPSNKVTEKGKDVELRCDPISGHTALYWYRQSLGQGLEFLIYFQGNSAPDKSGLPSDRFSAERTGGSVSTLTIQRTQQEDSAVYLCASSLVGETQETQYFGPGTRLLVL.

The chain employs TRBV2 and TRBJ1-5, with TRBD1 matching over 11 bases. The trim removed 7 bases at V and 9 bases at J, leaving 5 bases unmatched. This CDR3 has 13 amino acids. CDR1 and CDR2 (germline): SNHLY, FYNNEI. CDR3 DNA: TGTGCCAGCACAGGACAGGGGGCTTTGCCCCAGCATTTT. Its protein product is CASTGQGALPQHF.

The V gene is TRBV4-3, the J gene TRBJ2-3; TRBD1 is a possible D gene (6 bases). The CDR3 spans 16 residues. Germline assignment: CDR1 LGHNA and CDR2 YSLEER. The V and J ends lost 4 bases and 1 base respectively, with 15 bases between them. The CDR3 DNA reads as TGCGCCAGCAGCCTTCAGGGGAATGGAGGCACAGATACGCAGTATTTT. Protein product: CASSLQGNGGTDTQYF.

The chain employs TRBV5-1 and TRBJ2-3; the match to TRBD1 covers 8 bases. Germline values: CDR1 SGHRS, CDR2 YFSETQ. The CDR3 is 19 residues long. V lost 0 bases to trimming and J lost 1 base; unmatched junction nucleotides: 13. CDR3 in amino acids: CASSLASPQGALGTDTQYF. As DNA, the CDR3 is TGCGCCAGCAGCTTGGCCTCACCCCAGGGGGCGCTGGGCACAGATACGCAGTATTTT.

This chain connects TRBV30 to TRBJ1-6; D perhaps matches TRBD1 (5 bases). The germline V and J ends were trimmed by 3 bases and 3 bases, with 6 bases remaining between them. The CDR3 is 13 amino acids. CDR1 and CDR2 (germline): GTSNPN, SVGIG (reference sequence). CDR3 in DNA: TGTGCCTGGAGGGGGGGCTATAATTCACCCCTCCACTTT. Translation: CAWRGGYNSPLHF.

Worth noting for this clone: This is likely an artifact of a read error, given a far larger clone one base away. This sample includes further DNA sequences coding for the same CDR3. The V gene is TRBV30, the J gene TRBJ1-2; perhaps TRBD1 as D (6 bases). Germline lookup yields CDR1 GTSNPN and CDR2 SVGIG (reference sequence). CDR3 length equals 16 residues. The CDR3 protein is CAWSVLGITGNYGYTF. CDR3 nucleotide sequence: TGTGCGTGGAGTGTACTGGGGATAACAGGGAACTATGGCTACACCTTC. The full variable domain, with the rest looked up from reference TRBV30 and TRBJ1-2, is SQTIHQWPATLVQPVGSPLSLECTVEGTSNPNLYWYRQAAGRGLQLLFYSVGIGQISSEVPQNLSASRPQDRQFILSSKKLLLSDSGFYLCAWSVLGITGNYGYTFGSGTRLTVV.

The chain uses TRBV18 and TRBJ2-5; 9 bases map to TRBD1. The CDR3 length is 16 residues. CDR1 is KGHSH and CDR2 is LQKENI in the germline V gene. After removal of 3 bases from V and 2 bases from J, the junction contained 7 bases not matched to a gene. The DNA of the CDR3 is TGTGCCAGCTCACCGACAGGGGGAAACGGGCAAGAGACCCAGTACTTC. The encoded protein is CASSPTGGNGQETQYF. Variable domain in full (rest from reference TRBV18 and TRBJ2-5): NAGVMQNPRHLVRRRGQEARLRCSPMKGHSHVYWYRQLPEEGLKFMVYLQKENIIDESGMPKERFSAEFPKEGPSILRIQQVVRGDSAAYFCASSPTGGNGQETQYFGPGTRLLVL.

The rearrangement uses TRBV5-1 and TRBJ2-5; 9 bases align to TRBD1. Judging by the DNA end, TRBJ2-7 fits better; the J call may be wrong. Germline V gene data show CDR1 as SGHRS and CDR2 as YFSETQ. This CDR3 is built from 16 residues. CDR3 nucleotide sequence: TGCGCCAGCAGCTTGGTCACGGGGACAGGGACCTACGAGCAGTACTTC. The encoded protein is CASSLVTGTGTYEQYF.

V is TRBV6-1 and J is TRBJ2-2; 7 bases are a match to TRBD1. Per the germline V gene, CDR1 is MNHNS and CDR2 is SASEGT. The J segment lost 7 bases and the V segment lost 2 bases, leaving 13 bases of the junction unmatched. The CDR3 runs to 17 residues. The CDR3 loop reads CASSELPGQYLHGELFF. The CDR3 DNA is TGTGCCAGCAGTGAACTTCCGGGACAGTATCTTCACGGGGAGCTGTTTTTT.

This chain connects TRBV30 to TRBJ2-1; 8 nucleotides align to TRBD1. CDR3 size: 14 residues. The germline gives CDR1 GTSNPN, CDR2 SVGIG (reference sequence). DNA for the CDR3: TGTGCTTACCGAGGGGGACAGGAGTACAATGAGCAGTTCTTC. It is translated as CAYRGGQEYNEQFF.

The CDR3 nucleotides are TGCGCCAGCAGCCGGGCCACCGGGGAGCTGTTTTTT. It specifies CASSRATGELFF. The V and J genes are TRBV5-1 and TRBJ2-2; D is uncertain. V lost 4 bases and J 4 bases, leaving 5 bases between the germline ends. The CDR3 has 12 amino acids. The germline V gene encodes CDR1 SGHRS and CDR2 YFSETQ.

J is TRBJ2-3 and V is TRBV19; TRBD2 is a possible D gene (6 bases). Germline lookup yields CDR1 LNHDA and CDR2 SQIVND (reference sequence). Trimming stripped 2 bases from V and 5 bases from J, with 14 bases between. The length of the CDR3 is 15 residues. This chain's CDR3 is CASSIRLELRDTQYF. CDR3 DNA: TGTGCCAGTAGTATACGACTAGAACTTAGAGATACGCAGTATTTT. The full variable domain, completed using reference TRBV19 and TRBJ2-3, is DGGITQSPKYLFRKEGQNVTLSCEQNLNHDAMYWYRQDPGQGLRLIYYSQIVNDFQKGDIAEGYSVSREKKESFPLTVTSAQKNPTAFYLCASSIRLELRDTQYFGPGTRLTVL.